These T cell receptor beta chains were read from a single sample in a study of CD8+ T cells in alopecia areata. The repertoire was sequenced with immunoSEQ multiplex PCR; TCRdb's copy has only in-frame clones and lacks some. The sample has about 150,000 clones; approximately 60% are singletons. The specimen sequenced was CD4+ T cells sorted from blood. These receptors all stem from a human donor in good health. The CDR3 runs from the conserved cysteine through the conserved F or W. Each record gives: V gene, J gene, CDR3 protein.

TRBV6-5	TRBJ2-3	CASSLAGGYTQYF
TRBV9	TRBJ1-1	CASSVGGSTEAFF
TRBV30	TRBJ2-3	CAWSVGLPSTDTQYF
TRBV4-1	TRBJ2-5	CASSQRGTQYF
TRBV6-5	TRBJ2-2	CASSLGLAGVTGELFF
TRBV29-1	TRBJ2-5	CSVAQGGQTQYF
TRBV29-1	TRBJ2-7	CSVGLAGVPYEQYF
TRBV5-1	TRBJ1-3	CASRQGTVGNTIYF
TRBV30	TRBJ2-6	CAWITSWGLLAGANVLTF
TRBV19	TRBJ2-7	CASSPVAGGYEQYF
TRBV2	TRBJ1-5	CASSEDGDVKPQHF
TRBV29-1	TRBJ2-1	CSVLGIEQFF
TRBV10-3	TRBJ2-1	CAISDGRGRSYNEQFF
TRBV25-1	TRBJ1-2	CATKPPGADGYTF
TRBV21-1	TRBJ2-5	CASTSDREETQYF
TRBV11-2	TRBJ2-6	CASSSQGAGANVLTF
TRBV6-1	TRBJ2-7	CASGMNSRYEQYF
TRBV9	TRBJ1-1	CASSRDTYTEAFF